These 2 T cell receptor beta chains were all obtained from the same sample, sequenced in a study of blood T cell repertoires in COVID-19. This table comes from immunoSEQ multiplex PCR, and its TCRdb copy is limited to in-frame clones, with some not included. This table has some 200,000 clones, roughly 80% appearing once. Sequences were obtained from peripheral blood. Source of these receptors: a woman older than 75 with COVID-19, enrolled during active disease.

This chain's CDR3 is CASSLEGTSGGAFEQFF. The CDR3 nucleotides read TGTGCCAGCAGCTTAGAAGGGACTAGCGGGGGGGCCTTTGAGCAGTTCTTC. The V gene is TRBV7-2, the J gene TRBJ2-1, with 16 bases identical to TRBD2. Germline CDR1 SGHTA, CDR2 FQGNSA. V lost 1 base to trimming and J lost 9 bases; unmatched junction nucleotides: 6. CDR3 size: 17 residues.

The chain combines TRBV10-3 with TRBJ2-3; 11 bases agree with TRBD2. The CDR3 sequence is 18 residues long. V dropped 2 bases and J dropped 1; count of bases not matched to a gene: 8. Germline assignment: CDR1 ENHRY and CDR2 SYGVKD. DNA of the CDR3: TGTGCCATCAGTGAGACCAGCACTAGCGGGGGAGGCACAGATACGCAGTATTTT. It is translated as CAISETSTSGGGTDTQYF.